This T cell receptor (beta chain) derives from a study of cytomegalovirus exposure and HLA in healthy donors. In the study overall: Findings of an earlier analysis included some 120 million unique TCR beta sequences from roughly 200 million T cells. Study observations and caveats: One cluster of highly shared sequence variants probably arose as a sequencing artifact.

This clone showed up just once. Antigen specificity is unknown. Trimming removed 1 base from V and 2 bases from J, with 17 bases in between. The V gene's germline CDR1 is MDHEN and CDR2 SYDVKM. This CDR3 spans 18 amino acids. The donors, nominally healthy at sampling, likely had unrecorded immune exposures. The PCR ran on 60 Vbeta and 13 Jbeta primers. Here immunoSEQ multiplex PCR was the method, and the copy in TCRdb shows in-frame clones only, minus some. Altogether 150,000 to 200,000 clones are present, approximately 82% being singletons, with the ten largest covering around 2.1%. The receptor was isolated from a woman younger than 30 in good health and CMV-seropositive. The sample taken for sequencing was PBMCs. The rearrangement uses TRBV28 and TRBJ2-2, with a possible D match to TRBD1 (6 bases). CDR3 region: CASSLSPGAELNTGELFF. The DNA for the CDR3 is TGTGCCAGCAGTTTATCTCCAGGGGCCGAACTTAACACCGGGGAGCTGTTTTTT. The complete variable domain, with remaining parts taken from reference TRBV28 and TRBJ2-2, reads DVKVTQSSRYLVKRTGEKVFLECVQDMDHENMFWYRQDPGLGLRLIYFSYDVKMKEKGDIPEGYSVSREKKERFSLILESASTNQTSMYLCASSLSPGAELNTGELFFGEGSRLTVL.